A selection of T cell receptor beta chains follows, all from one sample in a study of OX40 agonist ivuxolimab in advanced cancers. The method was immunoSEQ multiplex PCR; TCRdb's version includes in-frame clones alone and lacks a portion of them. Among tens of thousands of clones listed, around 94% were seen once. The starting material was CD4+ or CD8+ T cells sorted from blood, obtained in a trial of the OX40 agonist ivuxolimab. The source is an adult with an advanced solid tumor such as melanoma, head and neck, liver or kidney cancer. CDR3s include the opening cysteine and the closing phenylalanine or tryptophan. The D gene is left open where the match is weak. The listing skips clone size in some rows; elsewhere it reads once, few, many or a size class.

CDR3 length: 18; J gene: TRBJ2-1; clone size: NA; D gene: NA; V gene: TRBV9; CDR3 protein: CASSVEVGLRFSYNEQFF; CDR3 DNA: TGTGCCAGCAGCGTAGAAGTAGGGCTGAGATTCTCCTACAATGAGCAGTTCTTC
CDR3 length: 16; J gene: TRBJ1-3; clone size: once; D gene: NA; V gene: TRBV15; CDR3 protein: CATSRYEGSSGNTIYF; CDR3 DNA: TGTGCCACCAGCAGATATGAAGGATCCTCTGGAAACACCATATATTTT
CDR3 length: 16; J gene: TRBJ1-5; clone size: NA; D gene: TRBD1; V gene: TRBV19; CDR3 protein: CASRTGTGGSNQPQHF; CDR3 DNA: TGTGCCAGTAGGACCGGGACAGGGGGTTCCAATCAGCCCCAGCATTTT
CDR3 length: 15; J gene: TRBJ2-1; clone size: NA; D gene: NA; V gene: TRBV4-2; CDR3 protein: CASSLRPHGGNEQFF; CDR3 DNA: TGTGCCAGCAGCCTCCGCCCGCACGGGGGCAATGAGCAGTTCTTC
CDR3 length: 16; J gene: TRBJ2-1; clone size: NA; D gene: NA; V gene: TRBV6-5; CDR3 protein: CASSYEGGRSYNEQFF; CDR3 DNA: TGTGCCAGCAGTTACGAGGGCGGGCGGAGTTACAATGAGCAGTTCTTC
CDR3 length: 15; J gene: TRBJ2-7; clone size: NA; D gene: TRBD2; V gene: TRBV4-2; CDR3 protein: CASSHRTSVSYEQYF; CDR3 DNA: TGTGCCAGCAGCCATCGGACTAGCGTCTCCTACGAGCAGTACTTC
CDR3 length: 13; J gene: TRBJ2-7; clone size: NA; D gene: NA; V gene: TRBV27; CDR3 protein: CASFPYFGTEQYF; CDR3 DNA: TGTGCCAGCTTCCCTTATTTTGGGACCGAGCAGTACTTC
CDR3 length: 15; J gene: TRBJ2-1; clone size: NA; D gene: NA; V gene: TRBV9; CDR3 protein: CASSVEENRANEQFF; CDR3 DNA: TGTGCCAGCAGCGTAGAGGAGAACAGGGCTAATGAGCAGTTCTTC
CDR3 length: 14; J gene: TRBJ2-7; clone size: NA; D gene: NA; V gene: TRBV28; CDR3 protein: CASSSPGTTYEQYF; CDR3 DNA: TGTGCCAGCAGTAGCCCCGGGACGACCTACGAGCAGTACTTC
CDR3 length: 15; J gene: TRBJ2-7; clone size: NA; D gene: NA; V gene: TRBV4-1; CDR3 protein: CASSQDGLTSYEQYF; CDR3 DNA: TGCGCCAGCAGCCAAGATGGACTGACCTCCTACGAGCAGTACTTC
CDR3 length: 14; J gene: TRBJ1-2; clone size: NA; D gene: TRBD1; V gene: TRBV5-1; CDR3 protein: CASSSGTGKYGYTF; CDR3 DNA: TGCGCCAGCAGCTCCGGGACAGGGAAATATGGCTACACCTTC
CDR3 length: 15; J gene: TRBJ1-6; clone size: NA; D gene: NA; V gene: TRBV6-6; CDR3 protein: CASSYTGTYNSPLHF; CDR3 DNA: TGTGCCAGCAGTTACACGGGTACCTATAATTCACCCCTCCACTTT
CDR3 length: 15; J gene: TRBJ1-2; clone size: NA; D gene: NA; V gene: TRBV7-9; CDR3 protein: CASSLVGSAKDGYTF; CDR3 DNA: TGTGCCAGCAGCTTAGTAGGGTCGGCGAAGGACGGCTACACCTTC
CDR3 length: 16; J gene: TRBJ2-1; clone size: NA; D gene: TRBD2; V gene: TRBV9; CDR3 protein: CASSVEASGSVNEQFF; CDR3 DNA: TGTGCCAGCAGCGTAGAGGCTAGCGGGAGTGTGAATGAGCAGTTCTTC
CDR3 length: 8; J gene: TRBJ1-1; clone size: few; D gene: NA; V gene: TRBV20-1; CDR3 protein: CSATEAFF; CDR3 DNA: TGCAGTGCTACTGAAGCTTTCTTT
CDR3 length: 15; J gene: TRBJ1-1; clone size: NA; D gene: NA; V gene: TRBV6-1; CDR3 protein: CASSEIRQKNTEAFF; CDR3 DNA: TGTGCCAGCAGTGAAATACGGCAGAAAAACACTGAAGCTTTCTTT
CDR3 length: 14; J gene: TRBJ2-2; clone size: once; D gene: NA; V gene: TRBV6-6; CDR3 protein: CASSPSRSTGELFF; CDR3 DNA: TGTGCCAGCAGTCCCTCGCGGTCCACCGGGGAGCTGTTTTTT
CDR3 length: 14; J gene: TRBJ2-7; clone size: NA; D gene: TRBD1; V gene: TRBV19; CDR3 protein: CASSSAFQGDEQYF; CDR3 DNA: TGTGCCAGTAGTTCGGCCTTCCAGGGGGACGAGCAGTACTTC
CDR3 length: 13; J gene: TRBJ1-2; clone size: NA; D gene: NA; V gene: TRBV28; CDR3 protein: CASSNQNFYGYTF; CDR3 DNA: TGTGCCAGCAGCAATCAGAACTTCTATGGCTACACCTTC
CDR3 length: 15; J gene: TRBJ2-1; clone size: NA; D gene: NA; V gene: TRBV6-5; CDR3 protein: CASSYRGDSYNEQFF; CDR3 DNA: TGTGCCAGCAGTTACCGGGGCGACTCCTACAATGAGCAGTTCTTC
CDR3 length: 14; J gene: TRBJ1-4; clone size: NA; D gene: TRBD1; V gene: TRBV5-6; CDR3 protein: CASSFDRDHEKLFF; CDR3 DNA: TGTGCCAGCAGCTTCGACAGGGATCATGAAAAACTGTTTTTT
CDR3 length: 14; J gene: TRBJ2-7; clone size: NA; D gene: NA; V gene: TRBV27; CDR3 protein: CASSLGLGAYEQYF; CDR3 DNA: TGTGCCAGCAGTTTAGGGCTGGGAGCGTACGAGCAGTACTTC
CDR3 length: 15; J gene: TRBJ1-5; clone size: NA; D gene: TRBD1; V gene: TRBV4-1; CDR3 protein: CASSQMDRDNQPQHF; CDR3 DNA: TGCGCCAGCAGCCAAATGGACAGGGACAATCAGCCCCAGCATTTT
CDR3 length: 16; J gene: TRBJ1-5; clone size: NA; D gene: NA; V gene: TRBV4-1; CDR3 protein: CASSLTDTDRNQPQHF; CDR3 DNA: TGCGCCAGCAGCCTTACGGACACCGATCGCAATCAGCCCCAGCATTTT
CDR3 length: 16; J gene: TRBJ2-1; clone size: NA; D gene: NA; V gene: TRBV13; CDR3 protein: CASSLADLSSYNEQFF; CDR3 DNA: TGTGCCAGCAGCTTGGCCGACTTATCCTCCTACAATGAGCAGTTCTTC
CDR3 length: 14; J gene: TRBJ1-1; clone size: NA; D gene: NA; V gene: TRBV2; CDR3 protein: CASGPSITNTEAFF; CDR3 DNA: TGTGCCAGCGGACCATCGATTACGAACACTGAAGCTTTCTTT
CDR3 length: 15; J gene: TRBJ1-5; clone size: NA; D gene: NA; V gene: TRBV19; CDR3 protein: CASSTPGAGNQPQHF; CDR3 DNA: TGTGCCAGTAGTACCCCGGGGGCTGGTAATCAGCCCCAGCATTTT
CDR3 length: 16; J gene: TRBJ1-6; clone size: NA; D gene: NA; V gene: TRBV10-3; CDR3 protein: CAISESVAGANSPLHF; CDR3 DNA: TGTGCCATCAGTGAGTCGGTCGCAGGGGCGAATTCACCCCTCCACTTT
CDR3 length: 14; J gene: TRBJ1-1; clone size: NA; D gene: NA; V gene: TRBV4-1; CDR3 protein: CASSQAFMNTEAFF; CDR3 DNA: TGCGCCAGCAGCCAAGCGTTTATGAACACTGAAGCTTTCTTT
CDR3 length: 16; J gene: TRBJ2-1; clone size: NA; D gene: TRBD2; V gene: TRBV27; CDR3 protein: CASSPLGSGAYNEQFF; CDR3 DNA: TGTGCCAGCAGTCCCCTCGGTAGCGGGGCCTACAATGAGCAGTTCTTC
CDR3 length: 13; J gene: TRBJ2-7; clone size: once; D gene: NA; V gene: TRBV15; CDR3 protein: CATSRDHGHEQYF; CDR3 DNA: TGTGCCACCAGCAGAGATCACGGCCACGAGCAGTACTTC
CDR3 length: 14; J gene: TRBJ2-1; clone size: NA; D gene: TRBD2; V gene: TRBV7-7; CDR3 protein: CASSFGGGMDEQFF; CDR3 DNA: TGTGCCAGCAGCTTTGGCGGGGGGATGGATGAGCAGTTCTTC
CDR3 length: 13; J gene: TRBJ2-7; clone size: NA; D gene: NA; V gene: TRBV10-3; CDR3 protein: CAISEDSFYEQYF; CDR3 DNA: TGTGCCATCAGTGAAGACAGTTTCTACGAGCAGTACTTC
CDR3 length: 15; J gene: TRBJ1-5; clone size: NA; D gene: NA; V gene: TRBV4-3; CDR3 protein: CASSQGRGSNQPQHF; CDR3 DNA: TGCGCCAGCAGCCAGGGAAGGGGATCCAATCAGCCCCAGCATTTT
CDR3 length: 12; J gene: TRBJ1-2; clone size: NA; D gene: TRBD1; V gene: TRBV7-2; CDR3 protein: CASSTGQDGYTF; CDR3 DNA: TGTGCCAGCAGCACTGGACAGGATGGCTACACCTTC
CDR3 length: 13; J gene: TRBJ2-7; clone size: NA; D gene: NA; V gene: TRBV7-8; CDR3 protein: CASSLDDSYEQYF; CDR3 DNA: TGTGCCAGCAGCTTAGACGACAGCTACGAGCAGTACTTC
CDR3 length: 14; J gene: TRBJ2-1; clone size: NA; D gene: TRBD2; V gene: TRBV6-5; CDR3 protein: CASSRLAGGEEQFF; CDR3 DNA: TGTGCCAGCAGTCGACTAGCGGGGGGGGAGGAGCAGTTCTTC
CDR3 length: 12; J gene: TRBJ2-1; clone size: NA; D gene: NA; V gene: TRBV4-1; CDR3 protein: CASRAAYNEQFF; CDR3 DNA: TGCGCCAGCAGAGCGGCGTACAATGAGCAGTTCTTC
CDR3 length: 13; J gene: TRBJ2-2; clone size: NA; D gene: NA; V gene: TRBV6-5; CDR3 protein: CASSYGSTGELFF; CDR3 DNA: TGTGCCAGCAGTTACGGGTCCACCGGGGAGCTGTTTTTT